The 24 T cell receptor beta chains in this list originate from one sample, sequenced in a study of human thymus T cells (TCRdb year 2020). Thymus tissue was obtained as surgical resects removed during corrective cardiac surgery. The library relied on the immunoSEQ multiplex PCR assay. This is the immuneACCESS table as TCRdb keeps it, with only in-frame sequences that have V and J called. A part of the clones is gone; compared with another copy, unresolved V genes explain less than half, and the rest is unexplained. The sample table lists roughly 120,000 clones, around 94% of them with a count of one. The biggest ten clones account for around 0.024% of the sample. Sequenced material: thymus tissue. The origin of the receptors is a boy under two years old with a congenital heart defect but otherwise immunologically healthy.

The chain employs TRBV7-6 and TRBJ2-2, with D uncertain. Trimming took 5 bases from V and 2 from J, leaving 18 bases between them. CDR1 SGHVS and CDR2 FNYEAQ come from the germline V gene. The CDR3 is made up of 17 amino acids. CDR3 in amino acids: CASSGGDTGLNTGELFF. The CDR3, as DNA: TGTGCCAGCAGCGGTGGAGATACCGGGCTAAACACCGGGGAGCTGTTTTTT.

The chain combines TRBV19 with TRBJ2-2, with a possible D match to TRBD2 (5 bases). The V end was cut by 3 bases, the J end by 3 bases, with 11 bases between. The CDR3 spans 15 residues. CDR1 is LNHDA, CDR2 SQIVND, per germline (reference sequence). The CDR3 sequence is CASSITSRYTGELFF. CDR3 coding DNA: TGTGCCAGTAGTATTACTAGTAGGTACACCGGGGAGCTGTTTTTT.

V gene TRBV30 combines with J gene TRBJ2-3; D perhaps matches TRBD2 (6 bases). In germline, CDR1 is GTSNPN, CDR2 SVGIG (reference sequence). The CDR3 runs 17 residues. V gave up 1 base and J gave up 2 bases, with 19 bases separating them. The CDR3 DNA is TGTGCCTGGAGTGCCCGCGGGGTCTCTCACCCCACAGATACGCAGTATTTT. Its protein is CAWSARGVSHPTDTQYF. The full variable domain, rest sourced from reference TRBV30 and TRBJ2-3, is SQTIHQWPATLVQPVGSPLSLECTVEGTSNPNLYWYRQAAGRGLQLLFYSVGIGQISSEVPQNLSASRPQDRQFILSSKKLLLSDSGFYLCAWSARGVSHPTDTQYFGPGTRLTVL.

J is TRBJ1-1 and V is TRBV27; no definite D call. The V end lost 4 bases, the J end lost 1 base, and 16 bases lay between the germline ends. The CDR3 length is 16 residues. Germline lookup yields CDR1 MNHEY and CDR2 SMNVEV (reference sequence). The CDR3 loop reads CASSSALTRPNTEAFF. CDR3 nucleotides: TGTGCCAGCAGTTCCGCCCTAACTCGGCCGAACACTGAAGCTTTCTTT.

J is TRBJ2-5 and V is TRBV4-2; weak D call: TRBD1 (6 bases). Trimming removed 1 base at V and 5 bases at J, with 20 bases between. The CDR3 runs to 17 residues. Germline V CDR1 and CDR2: LGHNA, YNFKEQ. The CDR3 loop reads CASSQGGIRGNYETQYF. CDR3 nucleotides: TGTGCCAGCAGCCAAGGCGGAATCAGGGGAAACTATGAGACCCAGTACTTC.

V usage is TRBV10-3 and J usage is TRBJ2-1; D not resolved. The V gene's germline CDR1 is ENHRY and CDR2 SYGVKD. The CDR3 consists of 12 residues. The V and J ends lost 0 bases and 6 bases respectively, with 3 bases between them. CDR3 region: CAISESVNEQFF. As DNA, the CDR3 is TGTGCCATCAGTGAGTCCGTCAATGAGCAGTTCTTC.

This clone was picked up one time. The chain is built from TRBV6-4 and TRBJ2-3, with TRBD2 identical over 10 bases. V lost 0 bases, J lost 1 base, and 10 bases stayed unmatched. The CDR3 extends over 19 amino acids. CDR1 is MRHNA and CDR2 is SNTAGT in the germline V gene. The CDR3 DNA follows: TGTGCCAGCAGTGACTCGAGTCTAGCGGGGGCCCCTGGCACAGATACGCAGTATTTT. It translates to CASSDSSLAGAPGTDTQYF.

V usage is TRBV5-1 and J usage is TRBJ2-7; unclear D gene. V shed 0 bases and J shed 5 bases, with 3 bases lying between them. CDR1 is SGHRS and CDR2 is YFSETQ in the germline V gene. This CDR3 contains 11 residues. CDR3 nucleotides: TGCGCCAGCAGCTTGGGGGACGAGCAGTACTTC. Translated, it gives CASSLGDEQYF.

V gene TRBV28 combines with J gene TRBJ1-5; D may be TRBD1 (6 bases). The V gene's germline CDR1 is MDHEN and CDR2 SYDVKM. The CDR3 loop spans 13 amino acids. V gave up 10 bases and J gave up 4 bases, with 14 bases separating them. CDR3 in amino acids: CATLDSFNQPQHF. The CDR3 DNA follows: TGTGCCACCTTGGACAGCTTTAATCAGCCCCAGCATTTT.

The gene calls are TRBV28 and TRBJ1-1; tentative D call: TRBD1 (5 bases). The germline gives CDR1 MDHEN, CDR2 SYDVKM. The ends were cut back, 7 bases at V and 3 bases at J, with 27 bases in the middle. The CDR3 contains 18 residues. The CDR3 loop is CASTFGGRFILMDTEAFF. CDR3 nucleotide sequence: TGTGCCAGCACTTTTGGGGGGAGGTTCATCCTCATGGACACTGAAGCTTTCTTT.

The rearrangement uses TRBV4-3 and TRBJ1-2; a weak D match, TRBD1 (5 bases). The germline V gene encodes CDR1 LGHNA and CDR2 YSLEER. The CDR3 is 13 residues long. Trimming shortened V by 0 bases and J by 8 bases, and 10 bases separated the two germline ends. CDR3 amino acids: CASSQEASGGYTF. In DNA, the CDR3 is TGCGCCAGCAGCCAAGAGGCCTCAGGGGGCTACACCTTC.

Turning to this clone: Its ends do not fully match the called genes, so a read error is possible. Other nucleotide sequences in the sample specify the same CDR3. The chain links TRBV7-9 to TRBJ2-7, with D perhaps matching TRBD2 (5 bases). CDR3 length: 12 residues. CDR1 and CDR2 (germline): SEHNR, FQNEAQ (reference sequence). In DNA form, the CDR3 reads TGTGCCAGCAGCCTAGCCCCTTACGAGCAGTACTTC. Protein sequence: CASSLAPYEQYF. The full variable domain, completed using reference TRBV7-9 and TRBJ2-7, is DTGVSQNPRHKITKRGQNVTFRCDPISEHNRLYWYRQTLGQGPEFLTYFQNEAQLEKSRLLSDRFSAERPKGSFSTLEIQRTEQGDSAMYLCASSLAPYEQYFGPGTRLTVT.

The rearrangement uses TRBV10-1 and TRBJ2-7; tentatively, D is TRBD1 (6 bases). This CDR3 comprises 10 residues. Trimming pared 6 bases from V and 6 bases from J, leaving 6 bases between. Per germline, CDR1 WNHNN and CDR2 SYGVQD (reference sequence). The CDR3 DNA reads TGCGCCAGCAGGGGGGCCGAGCAGTACTTC. This sequence encodes CASRGAEQYF.

The J gene is TRBJ1-1, the V gene TRBV5-1; D possibly corresponds to TRBD1 (5 bases). This CDR3 is built from 15 residues. Germline V gives CDR1 SGHRS, CDR2 YFSETQ. With 4 bases removed from V and 4 bases from J, the gap between germline ends came to 17 bases. CDR3 loop: CASSPGTAEGTEAFF. The CDR3 DNA is TGCGCCAGCAGCCCGGGGACCGCCGAGGGCACTGAAGCTTTCTTT.

The V gene is TRBV5-6, the J gene TRBJ2-7; D ambiguous. This CDR3 is built from 12 residues. The germline V gene encodes CDR1 SGHDT and CDR2 YYEEEE. The V gene lost 4 bases and the J gene lost 0 bases, with 5 bases spanning the gap. CDR3 in DNA: TGTGCCAGCAGCAGTGGCTCCTACGAGCAGTACTTC. Amino acids: CASSSGSYEQYF.

The chain employs TRBV4-3 and TRBJ2-5, with 8 bases matching TRBD2. V lost 1 base, J lost 5 bases, and 3 bases stayed unmatched. CDR1 is LGHNA, CDR2 YSLEER, per germline. The CDR3 length is 14 residues. The CDR3 sequence is CASSQGGGPETQYF. CDR3 nucleotides: TGCGCCAGCAGCCAAGGCGGGGGGCCGGAGACCCAGTACTTC.

This clone came up a few times. The V call is TRBV7-6, the J call TRBJ1-1; tentatively, D is TRBD1 (5 bases). The CDR3 is 12 residues long. Per the germline V gene, CDR1 is SGHVS and CDR2 is FNYEAQ. The V and J ends lost 3 bases and 11 bases respectively, with 13 bases between them. This chain's CDR3 is CASSFHGGRAFF. CDR3 in DNA: TGTGCCAGCAGCTTCCACGGGGGACGGGCTTTCTTT.

The CDR3 here is CASGPFPGNHGNTEAFF. CDR3 nucleotide sequence: TGTGCTAGTGGCCCGTTTCCGGGGAATCATGGGAACACTGAAGCTTTCTTT. The gene calls are TRBV12-5 and TRBJ1-1, with D unresolved. This CDR3 region has 17 residues. V lost 6 bases and J 1 base, leaving 21 bases between the germline ends. Germline CDR1 is LGHNT and CDR2 is FRNRAP.

The chain joins TRBV5-5 to TRBJ2-5; D not resolved. Trimming left V 6 bases short and J 3 bases short, with 24 bases between. Germline CDR1 SGHKS, CDR2 YYEKEE (reference sequence). This CDR3 spans 17 amino acids. The CDR3 bases are TGTGCCAGCACCCTCGAGACCCCGGTTGGTATAGAAGAGACCCAGTACTTC. Translating it yields CASTLETPVGIEETQYF.

This chain uses TRBV2 with TRBJ2-3; TRBD2 agrees at 9 bases. V was clipped by 8 bases and J by 1 base; unmatched bases: 16. Germline loops: CDR1 SNHLY, CDR2 FYNNEI. The CDR3 is 18 residues long. The CDR3 here is CASHCGGAEEGGTDTQYF. The CDR3, as DNA: TGTGCCAGCCACTGCGGGGGGGCGGAGGAGGGCGGCACAGATACGCAGTATTTT.

The V gene is TRBV4-1, the J gene TRBJ2-3, with 8 bases aligning to TRBD1. The germline CDR1 and CDR2 sequences are MGHRA and YSYEKL. The CDR3 has 17 residues. Losses at the gene ends were 1 base for V and 3 bases for J; bases not matched to a gene: 9. CDR3 protein: CASSQARLTGATDTQYF. CDR3 nucleotide sequence: TGCGCCAGCAGCCAAGCGAGGTTGACAGGGGCGACAGATACGCAGTATTTT.

The chain joins TRBV6-5 to TRBJ2-1; no firm D call. There are 14 residues in the CDR3. Trimming cost V 4 bases and J 1 base, with 8 bases left between them. Germline CDR1 reads MNHEY; CDR2 reads SVGAGI. The CDR3 coding sequence is TGTGCCAGCAGTTGTAAACGATCCTACAATGAGCAGTTCTTC. Translated: CASSCKRSYNEQFF.

The chain joins TRBV7-6 to TRBJ2-1, with TRBD2 matching over 11 bases. V dropped 2 bases and J dropped 4; count of bases not matched to a gene: 4. There are 16 residues in the CDR3. Germline values: CDR1 SGHVS, CDR2 FNYEAQ. CDR3 nucleotides: TGTGCCAGCAGCTTATTTAGCGGGGGGGAATACAATGAGCAGTTCTTC. As protein: CASSLFSGGEYNEQFF.

This clone was picked up one time. The chain has TRBV7-2 and TRBJ1-4, with D hard to call. Deletions cut 3 bases from V and 5 bases from J, with 16 bases between. The CDR3 length is 16 residues. Per germline, CDR1 SGHTA and CDR2 FQGNSA. The CDR3 nucleotides read TGTGCCAGCAGCTTTCCCTCGGGAAGAGCCAATGAAAAACTGTTTTTT. As protein: CASSFPSGRANEKLFF.